The next 8 T cell receptor beta chains were all read from a single sample in a study of technical replicates of blood from several donors. Produced via immunoSEQ multiplex PCR; TCRdb's table is partial and in-frame only. This table holds roughly 70,000 clones, roughly 94% found once. Sequencing was done on a sample of T cells isolated from PBMCs. The receptor source for this set is a human donor in good health.

The rearrangement uses TRBV28 and TRBJ2-7, with 8 bases fitting TRBD1. Germline V lookup: CDR1 MDHEN, CDR2 SYDVKM. The CDR3 extends over 13 amino acids. Trimming at V came to 8 bases and at J to 8 bases, leaving 11 bases not matched to a gene. CDR3 amino acids: CASLDPGGAKQYF. CDR3 nucleotides: TGTGCCAGCCTAGATCCAGGGGGCGCAAAGCAGTACTTC.

This rearrangement joins TRBV5-1 to TRBJ1-2, with no clear D. The V and J ends lost 1 base and 2 bases respectively, with 9 bases between them. Germline CDR1 is SGHRS and CDR2 is YFSETQ. The CDR3 sequence is 14 residues long. The CDR3 loop is CASSLSRQNYGYTF. The CDR3 DNA reads as TGCGCCAGCAGCTTGTCTAGGCAGAACTATGGCTACACCTTC.

The rearrangement uses TRBV7-2 and TRBJ2-7; 9 positions agree with TRBD1. The J segment lost 4 bases and the V segment lost 2 bases, leaving 9 bases of the junction unmatched. CDR3 length equals 16 residues. Per the germline V gene, CDR1 is SGHTA and CDR2 is FQGNSA. The CDR3 DNA is TGTGCCAGCAGCTTAAGGACAGGGGCAAACCAATACGAGCAGTACTTC. Translated, it gives CASSLRTGANQYEQYF.

This chain connects TRBV5-1 to TRBJ2-3; TRBD2 might be the D (5 bases). Germline V lookup: CDR1 SGHRS, CDR2 YFSETQ. The CDR3 runs to 16 residues. V was clipped by 0 bases and J by 4 bases, with 15 bases between them. DNA of the CDR3: TGCGCCAGCAGCTTGGACGTGGGAGTGTTGGCAGATACGCAGTATTTT. It translates to CASSLDVGVLADTQYF.

The V call is TRBV6-1, the J call TRBJ2-1, with a tentative D call TRBD1 (5 bases). Germline values: CDR1 MNHNS, CDR2 SASEGT. Trimming took 3 bases from V and 4 from J, leaving 13 bases between them. The CDR3 spans 15 residues. The CDR3 nucleotides read TGTGCCAGCAGTGAGGGGCCCGATAAATACAATGAGCAGTTCTTC. Protein: CASSEGPDKYNEQFF.

This chain connects TRBV27 to TRBJ1-6; the D is unclear. Per the germline V gene, CDR1 is MNHEY and CDR2 is SMNVEV (reference sequence). This CDR3 has 15 amino acids. V shed 7 bases and J shed 0 bases, with 10 bases lying between them. The CDR3 DNA sequence: TGTGCCAGCAAAGTGGGGAGCTCCTATAATTCACCCCTCCACTTT. Translated, it gives CASKVGSSYNSPLHF.

The chain has TRBV28 and TRBJ1-1; D call uncertain. CDR1 is MDHEN and CDR2 is SYDVKM in the germline V gene. The length of the CDR3 is 14 residues. The V gene lost 3 bases and the J gene lost 1 base, with 9 bases spanning the gap. The CDR3 DNA reads TGTGCCAGCAGTTTGGTGCCCGGGAACACTGAAGCTTTCTTT. Protein sequence: CASSLVPGNTEAFF.

The V and J genes are TRBV2 and TRBJ1-2, with D unresolved. Germline CDR1 is SNHLY and CDR2 is FYNNEI. V was trimmed by 1 base and J by 0 bases, leaving 12 bases between them. The CDR3 is 16 amino acids. The CDR3 coding sequence is TGTGCCAGCAGTGAAGGTGGGCAGATTGCTAACTATGGCTACACCTTC. Translation gives CASSEGGQIANYGYTF.